This TCR beta chain comes out of a study of blood T cell repertoires in COVID-19. Profiling relied on immunoSEQ multiplex PCR, and the TCRdb table lists in-frame clones only, not all of them. The repertoire holds 60,000 to 80,000 clones, with less than 90% as singletons. The sequence derives from a man over 45 with active COVID-19. Sequenced input: peripheral blood.

The CDR3 region is CASSPPVAGGTDTQYF. CDR3 bases: TGTGCCAGCTCACCACCAGTAGCGGGGGGCACAGATACGCAGTATTTT. The chain has TRBV18 and TRBJ2-3; 9 bases align to TRBD2. The ends lost 0 bases at V and 1 base at J; junction bases unmatched: 2. Germline lookup yields CDR1 KGHSH and CDR2 LQKENI. CDR3 length: 16 residues.